The 27 T cell receptor beta chains below were found in one sample sequenced in a study of CD8 T cells in ankylosing spondylitis. Study-level points and caveats: For ankylosing spondylitis blood, a TCR beta motif of several highly homologous variants appeared characteristic.

No antigen has been assigned to these receptors. Using its own MiXCR run on the 5' RACE reads, TCRdb lists one record per CDR3 protein. The repertoire consists of hundreds of thousands of distinct CDR3 sequences, with 25% to 30% occurring once and the leading ten covering 0.75% to 0.9%. The material sequenced was blood, either unsorted or a sorted T cell fraction (not recorded which). All receptors come from a male donor with ankylosing spondylitis.

The chain combines TRBV25-1 with TRBJ2-2, with TRBD2 matching over 7 bases. The V gene end was trimmed by 4 bases and the J gene end by 0 bases; junction bases not matched to a gene: 5. The CDR3 extends over 16 amino acids. From germline, CDR1 is MGHDK and CDR2 SYGVNS. DNA of the CDR3: TGTGCCAGCAGTGGAGCTAGCGGCACGAACACCGGGGAGCTGTTTTTT. Amino acids: CASSGASGTNTGELFF. The full variable domain, completed using reference TRBV25-1 and TRBJ2-2, is EADIYQTPRYLVIGTGKKITLECSQTMGHDKMYWYQQDPGMELHLIHYSYGVNSTEKGDLSSESTVSRIRTEHFPLTLESARPSHTSQYLCASSGASGTNTGELFFGEGSRLTVL.

Concerning this clonotype: No DNA is shown, since the ends of the CDR3 on it are uncertain; the CDR3 is the one TCRdb lists. The chain joins TRBV20-1 to TRBJ2-1; the table calls TRBD1, which could not be checked here. The CDR3 adds up to 16 amino acids, both ends counted. Germline CDR1 DFQATT, CDR2 SNEGSKA (reference sequence). The CDR3 sequence is CSARDVGQGTYNERFF.

The chain is built from TRBV30 and TRBJ2-3; 8 bases map to TRBD2. CDR1 and CDR2 (germline): GTSNPN, SVGIG (reference sequence). V shed 0 bases and J 5 bases; nucleotides not matched to a gene: 4. The CDR3 is 14 amino acids. CDR3 in DNA: TGTGCCTGGAGTGTAGGGCTAGCGGGAGATACGCAGTATTTT. Encoded protein: CAWSVGLAGDTQYF.

The table lists this clonotype with a few counts. The rearrangement links TRBV3-1 to TRBJ1-5, with 9 bases fitting TRBD1. After removal of 1 base from V and 2 bases from J, the junction contained 6 bases not matched to a gene. Germline V CDR1 and CDR2: LGHDT, YNNKEL (reference sequence). This CDR3 spans 17 amino acids. CDR3 in amino acids: CASSQAQGASGNQPQHF. CDR3 bases: TGTGCCAGCAGCCAAGCACAGGGGGCTTCGGGCAATCAGCCCCAGCATTTT.

This clonotype was seen more than once but under ten times. The chain is built from TRBV24-1 and TRBJ2-1; D is tentatively TRBD1 or TRBD2 (5 bases each). This CDR3 is built from 16 residues. Germline lookup yields CDR1 KGHDR and CDR2 SFDVKD. The V end was cut by 6 bases, the J end by 2 bases, with 16 bases between. CDR3 coding DNA: TGTGCCACCAGTCCCTCGACAGTAGCGACCTACAATGAGCAGTTCTTC. Its protein product is CATSPSTVATYNEQFF.

This chain links TRBV5-8 with TRBJ1-4; TRBD1 is a possible D gene (6 bases). This CDR3 spans 15 amino acids. V lost 0 bases and J 6 bases, leaving 12 bases between the germline ends. Per the germline V gene, CDR1 is SGHTS and CDR2 is YDEGEE. The CDR3 spells CASSLGRDNDEKLFF. CDR3 nucleotides: TGTGCCAGCAGCTTGGGGCGGGACAACGATGAAAAACTGTTTTTT.

The chain uses TRBV6-5 and TRBJ2-1; D possibly matches TRBD1 or TRBD2 (5 bases each). In germline, CDR1 is MNHEY, CDR2 SVGAGI. V gave up 0 bases and J gave up 9 bases, with 12 bases separating them. CDR3 size: 14 residues. CDR3 nucleotide sequence: TGTGCCAGCAGTTACTCGACGCCTGGGGGTGAGCAGTTCTTC. Translated, it gives CASSYSTPGGEQFF.

V usage is TRBV5-8 and J usage is TRBJ2-1; TRBD2 might be the D (5 bases). Germline-derived CDR1 and CDR2 are SGHTS and YDEGEE. V was pared by 5 bases and J by 5 bases, with 17 bases between. The CDR3 covers 15 residues. This chain's CDR3 is CASSWENFGNNEQFF. In nucleotides, the CDR3 is TGTGCCAGCAGTTGGGAGAACTTCGGGAACAATGAGCAGTTCTTC.

This chain links TRBV7-2 with TRBJ2-3, with 10 bases lining up with TRBD2. The length of the CDR3 is 17 residues. Germline V lookup: CDR1 SGHTA, CDR2 FQGNSA. V was pared by 4 bases and J by 5 bases, with 12 bases of the junction left unmatched. CDR3 nucleotides: TGTGCCAGCAGCTCTAGGGGAGCGGGAGGGCAGGAAGATACGCAGTATTTT. Its protein is CASSSRGAGGQEDTQYF.

The rearrangement links TRBV10-1 to TRBJ2-1; D not certain. Germline V gives CDR1 WNHNN, CDR2 SYGVQD (reference sequence). V shed 7 bases and J shed 3 bases, with 7 bases lying between them. The CDR3 loop spans 12 amino acids. CDR3 DNA sequence: TGCGCCAGCAAAAGTAACTACAATGAGCAGTTCTTC. Amino acid sequence: CASKSNYNEQFF.

This clonotype was counted once. V is TRBV20-1 and J is TRBJ1-4, with D unclear. Deletions cut 3 bases from V and 8 bases from J, with 16 bases between. CDR3 length: 14 residues. In germline, CDR1 is DFQATT, CDR2 SNEGSKA (reference sequence). In DNA form, the CDR3 reads TGCAGTGCTAGCGGCGACGGGAGCGACGAAAAACTGTTTTTT. Its protein is CSASGDGSDEKLFF.

The chain carries TRBV20-1 and TRBJ1-1; D might be TRBD1 (5 bases). CDR3 length: 14 amino acids. Germline V lookup: CDR1 DFQATT, CDR2 SNEGSKA (reference sequence). The V and J ends lost 0 bases and 4 bases respectively, with 12 bases between them. This CDR3 is CSARDRGLFTEAFF. The CDR3 coding sequence is TGCAGTGCTAGAGATAGGGGACTGTTCACTGAAGCTTTCTTT.

This clonotype occurred a few times. The rearrangement uses TRBV5-1 and TRBJ2-5; no definite D call. V was clipped by 4 bases and J by 5 bases, with 6 bases between them. This CDR3 has 11 amino acids. Germline V gene data show CDR1 as SGHRS and CDR2 as YFSETQ. CDR3: CASSEDETQYF. Here the CDR3 DNA reads TGCGCCAGCAGCGAGGATGAGACCCAGTACTTC.

This clonotype has a handful of counts. CDR3 DNA: TGTGCCAGCCGACAGGGACGGGGCGACGAGCAGTACGTC. This encodes CASRQGRGDEQYV. This chain links TRBV10-3 with TRBJ2-7; 7 bases fit TRBD1. The CDR3 is 13 amino acids. V lost 10 bases to trimming and J lost 5 bases; unmatched junction nucleotides: 11. Germline lookup yields CDR1 ENHRY and CDR2 SYGVKD.

This clonotype was counted between two and nine times. The chain carries TRBV20-1 and TRBJ2-3, with TRBD2 matching over 8 bases. The CDR3 is made up of 14 amino acids. Germline V gene lookup returns CDR1 DFQATT and CDR2 SNEGSKA (reference sequence). The V gene end was trimmed by 3 bases and the J gene end by 3 bases; junction bases not matched to a gene: 5. This CDR3 is CSASVGGRTDTQYF. In DNA form, the CDR3 reads TGCAGTGCTAGTGTGGGCGGGAGGACAGATACGCAGTATTTT.

This clonotype was recorded a few times. The rearrangement uses TRBV5-5 and TRBJ1-1; D remains unclear. The CDR3 has 15 amino acids. The germline CDR1 and CDR2 sequences are SGHKS and YYEKEE (reference sequence). V lost 0 bases and J lost 0, with 9 bases in between. The DNA of the CDR3 is TGTGCCAGCAGCTTGGAGGGCAGATTGAACACTGAAGCTTTCTTT. Its translation: CASSLEGRLNTEAFF.

This chain connects TRBV5-1 to TRBJ1-1, with D possibly being TRBD1 (6 bases). V lost 0 bases and J lost 7, with 10 bases in between. Germline loops: CDR1 SGHRS, CDR2 YFSETQ. The CDR3 contains 13 residues. CDR3 region: CASSLGGQLEAFF. As DNA, the CDR3 is TGCGCCAGCAGCTTGGGAGGACAGCTTGAAGCTTTCTTT.

The rearrangement joins TRBV5-1 to TRBJ2-1; weak D call: TRBD2 (6 bases). The CDR3 runs to 12 residues. Germline CDR1 SGHRS, CDR2 YFSETQ. CDR3 bases: TGCGCGTCCGGGACTCCATACAATGAGCAGTTCTTC. Translating gives CASGTPYNEQFF.

The chain recombines TRBV20-1 with TRBJ1-1; unclear D gene. The length of the CDR3 is 13 residues. Germline CDR1 DFQATT, CDR2 SNEGSKA (reference sequence). V was cut by 3 bases and J by 7 bases, with 15 bases left in between. The DNA for the CDR3 is TGCAGTGCTAGTCGTGATGCCCGGGGTGAAGCTTTCTTT. This sequence encodes CSASRDARGEAFF.

The sample holds a few counts of this clonotype. The rearrangement uses TRBV7-9 and TRBJ2-7, with D perhaps assigned TRBD1 or TRBD2 (6 bases each). Germline values: CDR1 SEHNR, CDR2 FQNEAQ (reference sequence). This CDR3 is 13 amino acids long. V lost 4 bases to trimming and J lost 7 bases, with 14 bases between them. The DNA of the CDR3 is TGTGCCAGCAGCTCCGAGGGGGGTAGTGAGCAGTACTTC. Protein sequence: CASSSEGGSEQYF.

The chain employs TRBV6-7 and TRBJ2-1; tentative D call: TRBD1 (6 bases). TRBV6-7 is sorted into the ORF group, with uncertain function. This CDR3 contains 15 residues. V was cut by 0 bases and J by 3 bases, with 9 bases left in between. As DNA, the CDR3 is TGTGCCAGCAGTTACTCGTGGACAGACTACAATGAGCAGTTCTTC. Encoded protein: CASSYSWTDYNEQFF.

The chain employs TRBV24-1 and TRBJ1-1; D might be TRBD1 (5 bases). The CDR3 runs 13 residues. The germline V and J ends were trimmed by 4 bases and 6 bases, with 11 bases remaining between them. CDR1 and CDR2 (germline): KGHDR, SFDVKD. In DNA, the CDR3 is TGTGCCACCAGTGACCCAGGGTTCGCTGAAGCTTTCTTT. Protein sequence: CATSDPGFAEAFF.

This clonotype was picked up one time. V usage is TRBV3-1 and J usage is TRBJ1-2, with D possibly TRBD1 on 6 matching bases. The V end lost 5 bases, the J end lost 7 bases, and 20 bases lay between the germline ends. The length of the CDR3 is 15 residues. Germline V gene sequence: CDR1 LGHDT, CDR2 YNNKEL (reference sequence). The CDR3 protein is CASSSKSRGHLGYTF. The CDR3 DNA is TGTGCCAGCAGCTCCAAAAGCCGGGGGCACCTTGGCTACACCTTC. The full variable domain, completed using reference TRBV3-1 and TRBJ1-2, is DTAVSQTPKYLVTQMGNDKSIKCEQNLGHDTMYWYKQDSKKFLKIMFSYNNKELIINETVPNRFSPKSPDKAHLNLHINSLELGDSAVYFCASSSKSRGHLGYTFGSGTRLTVV.

The chain recombines TRBV7-2 with TRBJ2-2; TRBD2 might be the D (6 bases). Germline-derived CDR1 and CDR2 are SGHTA and FQGNSA. There are 17 residues in the CDR3. V shed 1 base and J shed 6 bases, with 18 bases lying between them. The CDR3 region is CASSLVLAALKAGELFF. The CDR3 DNA sequence: TGTGCCAGCAGCTTAGTTTTAGCGGCCCTTAAGGCCGGGGAGCTGTTTTTT.

The chain joins TRBV18 to TRBJ2-5; 8 nucleotides match TRBD2. The CDR3 runs 15 residues. The trim removed 1 base at V and 3 bases at J, leaving 4 bases unmatched. Germline values: CDR1 KGHSH, CDR2 LQKENI. The CDR3 sequence: CASSPQREYEETQYF. The CDR3 DNA reads as TGTGCCAGCTCACCACAGCGGGAGTACGAAGAGACCCAGTACTTC.

This clonotype was observed a handful of times. The J gene is TRBJ1-6, the V gene TRBV5-1, with 8 bases lining up with TRBD1. Trimming removed 4 bases from V and 8 bases from J; junction bases left unmatched: 5. The CDR3 covers 14 residues. CDR1 SGHRS and CDR2 YFSETQ come from the germline V gene. The CDR3 is CASSQDREDSPLHF. The CDR3 DNA reads TGCGCCAGCAGCCAGGACAGGGAGGATTCACCCCTCCACTTT.

CDR3 in amino acids: CAGGFGVNQPQHF. CDR3 DNA: TGTGCCGGGGGGTTTGGGGTCAATCAGCCCCAGCATTTT. The chain carries TRBV12-3 or TRBV12-4 and TRBJ1-5, with D perhaps TRBD1 (5 bases). Trimming took 11 bases from V and 3 from J, leaving 14 bases between them. The CDR3 consists of 13 residues.